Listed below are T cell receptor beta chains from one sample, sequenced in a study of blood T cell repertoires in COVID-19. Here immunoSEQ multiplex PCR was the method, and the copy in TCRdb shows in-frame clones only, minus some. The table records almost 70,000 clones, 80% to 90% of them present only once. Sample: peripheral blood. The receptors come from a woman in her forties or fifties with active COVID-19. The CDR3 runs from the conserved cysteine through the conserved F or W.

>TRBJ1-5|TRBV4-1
CASSHPLGGFPNQPQHF
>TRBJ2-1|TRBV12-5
CASGSTETHLRRGEQFF
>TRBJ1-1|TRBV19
CASSILRGDTEAFF
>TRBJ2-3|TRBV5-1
CASREGGTDTQYF
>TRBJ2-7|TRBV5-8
CASSLASGVPYEQYF
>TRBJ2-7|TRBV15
CATSRDRRSPYEQYF
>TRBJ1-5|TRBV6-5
CASSGNRDQPQHF
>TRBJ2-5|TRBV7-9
CASSQTSGSYETQYF
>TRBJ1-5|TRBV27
CASSSWAQGQPQHF
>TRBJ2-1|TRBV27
CASAGGSGRAEGEQFF
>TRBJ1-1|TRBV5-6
CASSLIGPSEAFF
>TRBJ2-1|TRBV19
CASSEGSSYNEQFF
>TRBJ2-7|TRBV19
CASRNSGLASYEQYF
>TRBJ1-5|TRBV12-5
CASGPQERGEWQPQHF
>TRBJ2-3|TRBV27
CASSSRQNRVDTQYF
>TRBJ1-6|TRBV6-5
CASSSRQDNSPLHF
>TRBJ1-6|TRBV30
CAWSQDRNSPLHF
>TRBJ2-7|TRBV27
CASSLSERGGTYEQYF
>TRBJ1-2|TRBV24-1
CATSGGRENDYGYTF
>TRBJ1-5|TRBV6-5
CASSRQGLQPQHF
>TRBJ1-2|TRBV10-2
CASSERTQGVYTF
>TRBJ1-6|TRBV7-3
CASSDTGSYNSPLHF
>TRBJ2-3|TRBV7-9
CASSPGLPTQYF
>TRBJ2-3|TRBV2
CASARRTDTQYF
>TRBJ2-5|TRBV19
CASSIHETQYF
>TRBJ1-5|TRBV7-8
CASSDRGEGNQPQHF
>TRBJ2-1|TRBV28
CASGGAGYNEQFF